This entry concerns a single TCR beta chain. The antigen is undetermined. It was with 60 Vbeta and 13 Jbeta primers that the PCR ran. The protocol was immunoSEQ multiplex PCR, while the TCRdb copy is restricted to in-frame clones and leaves out a portion. The data contain about 190,000 clones, approximately 86% of them seen just once; the ten biggest clones take up about 1.7%. These data come from a study of cytomegalovirus exposure and HLA in healthy donors. V lost 4 bases, J lost 0 bases, and 14 bases lay in between. The germline V gene has CDR1 SGDLS and CDR2 YYNGEE. There are 15 residues in the CDR3. General study findings and limits: Within an earlier analysis, most TCR beta V segments proved productive either about 90% or about 30% of the time.

Material: PBMCs. This TCR was sampled from a woman under 30 in good health and CMV-seronegative. The V call is TRBV9, the J call TRBJ2-7; weak D call: TRBD1 (5 bases). The CDR3 DNA follows: TGTGCCAGCAGCTCCTCCCAGGGTGGCTCCTACGAGCAGTACTTC. This codes for CASSSSQGGSYEQYF.